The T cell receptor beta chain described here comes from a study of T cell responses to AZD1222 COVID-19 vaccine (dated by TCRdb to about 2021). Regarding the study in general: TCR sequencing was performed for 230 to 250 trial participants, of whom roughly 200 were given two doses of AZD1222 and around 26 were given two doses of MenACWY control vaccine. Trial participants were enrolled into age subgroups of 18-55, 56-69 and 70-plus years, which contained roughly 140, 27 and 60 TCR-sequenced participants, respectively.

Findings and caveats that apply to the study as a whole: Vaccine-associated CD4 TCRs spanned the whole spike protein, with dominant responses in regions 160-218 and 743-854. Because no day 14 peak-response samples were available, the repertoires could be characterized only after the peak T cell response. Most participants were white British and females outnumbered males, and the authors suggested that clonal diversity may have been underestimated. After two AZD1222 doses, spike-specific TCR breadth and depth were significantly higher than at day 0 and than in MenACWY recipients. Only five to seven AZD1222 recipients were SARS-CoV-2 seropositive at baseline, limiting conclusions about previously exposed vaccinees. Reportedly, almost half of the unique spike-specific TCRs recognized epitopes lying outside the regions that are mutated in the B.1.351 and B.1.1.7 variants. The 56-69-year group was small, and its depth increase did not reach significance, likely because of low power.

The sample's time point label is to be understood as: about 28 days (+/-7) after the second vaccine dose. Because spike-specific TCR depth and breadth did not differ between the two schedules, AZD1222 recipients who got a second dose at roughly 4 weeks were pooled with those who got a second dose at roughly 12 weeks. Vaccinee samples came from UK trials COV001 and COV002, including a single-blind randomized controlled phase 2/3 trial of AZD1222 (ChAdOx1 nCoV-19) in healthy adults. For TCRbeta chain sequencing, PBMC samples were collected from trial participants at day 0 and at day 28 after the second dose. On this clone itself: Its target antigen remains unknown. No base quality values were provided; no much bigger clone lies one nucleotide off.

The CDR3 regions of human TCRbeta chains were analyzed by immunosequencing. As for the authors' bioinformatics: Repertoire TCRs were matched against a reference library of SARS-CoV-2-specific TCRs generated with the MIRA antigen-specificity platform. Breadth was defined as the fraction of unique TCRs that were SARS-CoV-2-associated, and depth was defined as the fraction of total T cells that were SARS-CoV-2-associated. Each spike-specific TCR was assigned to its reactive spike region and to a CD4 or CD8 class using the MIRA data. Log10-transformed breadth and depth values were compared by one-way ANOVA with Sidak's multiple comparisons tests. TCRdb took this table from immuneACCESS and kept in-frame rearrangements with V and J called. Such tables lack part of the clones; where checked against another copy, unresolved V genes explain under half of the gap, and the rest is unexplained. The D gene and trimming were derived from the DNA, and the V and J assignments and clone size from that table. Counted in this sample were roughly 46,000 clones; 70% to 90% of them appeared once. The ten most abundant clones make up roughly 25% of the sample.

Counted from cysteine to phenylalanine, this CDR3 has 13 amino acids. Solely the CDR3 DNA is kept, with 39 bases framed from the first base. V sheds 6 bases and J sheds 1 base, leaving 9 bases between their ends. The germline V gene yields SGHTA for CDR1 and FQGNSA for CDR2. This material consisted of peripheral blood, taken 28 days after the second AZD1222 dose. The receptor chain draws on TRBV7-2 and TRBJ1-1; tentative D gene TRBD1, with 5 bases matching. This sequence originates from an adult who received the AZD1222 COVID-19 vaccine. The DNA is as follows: TGTGCCAGCAGACACGACAGGAACACTGAAGCTTTCTTT. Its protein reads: CASRHDRNTEAFF.